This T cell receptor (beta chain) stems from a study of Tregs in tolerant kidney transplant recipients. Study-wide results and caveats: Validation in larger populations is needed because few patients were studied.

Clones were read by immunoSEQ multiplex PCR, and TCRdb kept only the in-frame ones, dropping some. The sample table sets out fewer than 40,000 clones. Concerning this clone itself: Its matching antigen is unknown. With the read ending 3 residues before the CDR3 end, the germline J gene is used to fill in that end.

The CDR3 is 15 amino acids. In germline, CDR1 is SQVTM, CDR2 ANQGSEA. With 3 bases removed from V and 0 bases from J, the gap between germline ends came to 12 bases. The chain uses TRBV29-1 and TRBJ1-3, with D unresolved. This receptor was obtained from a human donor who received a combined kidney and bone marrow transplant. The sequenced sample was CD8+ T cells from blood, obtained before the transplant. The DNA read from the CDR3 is TGCAGCGTTGAGGCGGCGGCCCACTCTGGAAACACC. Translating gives CSVEAAAHSGNT. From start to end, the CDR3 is CSVEAAAHSGNTIYF.